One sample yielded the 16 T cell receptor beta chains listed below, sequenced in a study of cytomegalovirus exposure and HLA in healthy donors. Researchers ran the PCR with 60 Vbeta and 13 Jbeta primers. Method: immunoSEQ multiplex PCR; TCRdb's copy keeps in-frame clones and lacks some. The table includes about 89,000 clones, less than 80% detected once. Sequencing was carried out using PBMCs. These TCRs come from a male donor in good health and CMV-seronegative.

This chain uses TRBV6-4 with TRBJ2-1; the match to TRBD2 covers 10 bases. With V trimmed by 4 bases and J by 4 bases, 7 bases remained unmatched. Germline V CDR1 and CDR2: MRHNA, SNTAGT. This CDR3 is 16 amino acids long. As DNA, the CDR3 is TGTGCCAGCAGTGTGGCTAGCGGGGGATCGTACAATGAGCAGTTCTTC. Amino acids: CASSVASGGSYNEQFF.

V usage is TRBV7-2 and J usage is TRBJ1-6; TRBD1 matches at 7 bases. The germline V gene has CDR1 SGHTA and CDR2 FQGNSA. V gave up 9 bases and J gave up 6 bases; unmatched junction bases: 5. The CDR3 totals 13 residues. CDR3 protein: CASTTGVNSPLHF. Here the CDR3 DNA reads TGTGCCAGTACCACAGGGGTTAATTCACCCCTCCACTTT.

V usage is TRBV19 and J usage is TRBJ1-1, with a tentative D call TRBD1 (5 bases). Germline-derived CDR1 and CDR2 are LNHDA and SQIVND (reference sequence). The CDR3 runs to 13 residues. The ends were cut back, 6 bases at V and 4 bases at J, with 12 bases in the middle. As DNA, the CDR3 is TGTGCCAGTAGCCTGGGGCATGGCACTGAAGCTTTCTTT. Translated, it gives CASSLGHGTEAFF.

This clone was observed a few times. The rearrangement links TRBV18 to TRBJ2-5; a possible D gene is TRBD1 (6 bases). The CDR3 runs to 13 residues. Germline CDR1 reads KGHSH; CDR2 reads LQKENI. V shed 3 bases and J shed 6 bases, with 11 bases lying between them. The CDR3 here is CASSPPGVKTQYF. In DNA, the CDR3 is TGTGCCAGCTCACCCCCAGGGGTGAAGACCCAGTACTTC.

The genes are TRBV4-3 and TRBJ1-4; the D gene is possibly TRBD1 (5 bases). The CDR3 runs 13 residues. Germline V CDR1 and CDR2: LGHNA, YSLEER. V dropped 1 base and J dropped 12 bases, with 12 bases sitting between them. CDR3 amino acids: CASSQAREGQLFF. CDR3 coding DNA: TGCGCCAGCAGCCAAGCTAGGGAGGGACAACTGTTTTTT.

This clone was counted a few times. The CDR3 DNA sequence: TGTGCCAGCAGCTTTACCATGGGGAGCCCCGGTTACTACGAGCAGTACTTC. Its protein product is CASSFTMGSPGYYEQYF. V is TRBV11-2 and J is TRBJ2-7; tentative D call: TRBD2 (5 bases). Trimming shortened V by 3 bases and J by 3 bases, and 21 bases separated the two germline ends. In germline, CDR1 is SGHAT, CDR2 FQNNGV. The CDR3 runs 17 residues.

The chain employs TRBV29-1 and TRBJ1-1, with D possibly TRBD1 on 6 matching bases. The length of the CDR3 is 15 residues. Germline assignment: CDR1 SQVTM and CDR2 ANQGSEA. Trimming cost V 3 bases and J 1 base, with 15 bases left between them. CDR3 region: CSVDGVLRGNTEAFF. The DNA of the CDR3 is TGCAGCGTTGATGGGGTTCTCAGGGGGAACACTGAAGCTTTCTTT.

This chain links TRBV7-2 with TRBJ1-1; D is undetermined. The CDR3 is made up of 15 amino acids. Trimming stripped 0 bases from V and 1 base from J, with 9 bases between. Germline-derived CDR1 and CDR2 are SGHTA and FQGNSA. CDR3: CASSLAGWRNTEAFF. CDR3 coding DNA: TGTGCCAGCAGCTTAGCGGGTTGGAGGAACACTGAAGCTTTCTTT.

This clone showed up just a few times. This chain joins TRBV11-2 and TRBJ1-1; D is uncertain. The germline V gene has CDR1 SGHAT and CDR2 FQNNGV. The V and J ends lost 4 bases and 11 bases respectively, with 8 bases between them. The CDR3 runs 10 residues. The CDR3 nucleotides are TGTGCCAGCAGCTCTGAGTGGGCTTTCTTT. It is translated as CASSSEWAFF.

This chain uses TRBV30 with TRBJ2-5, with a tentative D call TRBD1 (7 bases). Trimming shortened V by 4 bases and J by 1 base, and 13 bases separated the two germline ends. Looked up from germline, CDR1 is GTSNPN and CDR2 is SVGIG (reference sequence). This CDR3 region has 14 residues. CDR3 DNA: TGTGCCTGGAATCGGGGGACAGCCCAAGAGACCCAGTACTTC. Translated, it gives CAWNRGTAQETQYF.

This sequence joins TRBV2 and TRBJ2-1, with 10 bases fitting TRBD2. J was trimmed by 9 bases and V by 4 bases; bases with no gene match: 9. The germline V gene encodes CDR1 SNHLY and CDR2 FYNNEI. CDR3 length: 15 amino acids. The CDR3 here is CASSAAGGPLSEQFF. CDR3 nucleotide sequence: TGTGCCAGCAGTGCAGCGGGAGGGCCCCTCAGTGAGCAGTTCTTC.

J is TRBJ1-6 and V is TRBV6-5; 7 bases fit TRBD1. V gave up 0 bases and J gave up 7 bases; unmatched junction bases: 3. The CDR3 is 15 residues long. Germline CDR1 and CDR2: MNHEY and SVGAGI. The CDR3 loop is CASSYSGTANSPLHF. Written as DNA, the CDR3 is TGTGCCAGCAGTTACTCCGGGACAGCCAATTCACCCCTCCACTTT.

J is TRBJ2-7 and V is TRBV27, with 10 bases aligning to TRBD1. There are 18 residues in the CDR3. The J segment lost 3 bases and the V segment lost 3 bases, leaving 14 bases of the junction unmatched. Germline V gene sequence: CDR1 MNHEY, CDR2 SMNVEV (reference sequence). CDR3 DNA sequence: TGTGCCAGCAGTTTGCCGGAAACTACCGGGACAGGGGTCTACGAGCAGTACTTC. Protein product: CASSLPETTGTGVYEQYF.

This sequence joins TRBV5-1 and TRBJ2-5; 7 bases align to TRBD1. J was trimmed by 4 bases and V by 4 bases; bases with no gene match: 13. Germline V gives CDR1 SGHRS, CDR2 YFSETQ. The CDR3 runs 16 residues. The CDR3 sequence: CASSRSPRGRGETQYF. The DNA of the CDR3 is TGCGCCAGCAGCCGATCGCCTAGGGGGCGTGGAGAGACCCAGTACTTC.

Here the CDR3 reads CASSIEPWGRADTQYF. The CDR3, as DNA: TGTGCCAGTAGTATAGAACCATGGGGGAGGGCAGATACGCAGTATTTT. This chain uses TRBV19 with TRBJ2-3; 7 bases are a match to TRBD2. The CDR3 spans 16 residues. The J segment lost 4 bases and the V segment lost 0 bases, leaving 7 bases of the junction unmatched. Germline CDR1 and CDR2: LNHDA and SQIVND (reference sequence).

The chain's CDR3 is CASSFIRTGGAGQYF. CDR3 coding DNA: TGTGCCAGCAGTTTTATTAGGACAGGGGGCGCTGGGCAGTACTTC. The gene calls are TRBV28 and TRBJ2-7, with TRBD1 matching over 11 bases. The junction had 10 bases not matched to a gene; V was cut back by 3 bases and J by 9 bases. There are 15 residues in the CDR3. CDR1 is MDHEN and CDR2 is SYDVKM in the germline V gene.